These 17 T cell receptor beta chains share one sample of origin, sequenced in a study of human versus mouse CDR3 diversity and MHC coevolution. The method was immunoSEQ multiplex PCR; TCRdb's version includes in-frame clones alone and lacks a portion of them. This sample yields 50,000 to 65,000 clones, of which about 94% are seen a single time; approximately 20% belongs to the top ten. Input material: naive CD4+ T cells from blood. The sample's subset: CD45RO-negative CD62L-positive naive CD4 T cells. The source is a person in their sixties or seventies in good health.

The chain combines TRBV27 with TRBJ1-5; possibly TRBD1 for D (6 bases). From germline, CDR1 is MNHEY and CDR2 SMNVEV (reference sequence). The CDR3 is 14 amino acids. The V end lost 8 bases, the J end lost 3 bases, and 14 bases lay between the germline ends. CDR3 loop: CASGAGQSNQPQHF. The CDR3 DNA reads TGTGCCAGCGGCGCTGGACAGTCCAATCAGCCCCAGCATTTT.

The rearrangement uses TRBV29-1 and TRBJ2-2; TRBD2 matches 9 bases. Per germline, CDR1 SQVTM and CDR2 ANQGSEA. This CDR3 has 13 residues. J gave up 6 bases and V 5 bases, and 4 bases lay outside the gene matches. The CDR3 is CSVSAGGAGELFF. Written as DNA, the CDR3 is TGCAGCGTTTCAGCGGGAGGCGCCGGGGAGCTGTTTTTT.

The V call is TRBV5-1, the J call TRBJ2-1, with a tentative D call TRBD1 (5 bases). This CDR3 spans 15 amino acids. In germline, CDR1 is SGHRS, CDR2 YFSETQ. V dropped 6 bases and J dropped 10 bases, with 23 bases sitting between them. CDR3 in amino acids: CASTLETGALVEQFF. The CDR3 bases are TGCGCCAGCACACTTGAAACAGGTGCCCTGGTCGAGCAGTTCTTC.

The chain is built from TRBV9 and TRBJ2-3; possibly TRBD2 for D (6 bases). V gave up 0 bases and J gave up 0 bases, with 11 bases separating them. CDR1 is SGDLS, CDR2 YYNGEE, per germline. The CDR3 is made up of 16 amino acids. In DNA form, the CDR3 reads TGTGCCAGCAGCGTAGGGGTCGGGGGAAGCACAGATACGCAGTATTTT. Translation: CASSVGVGGSTDTQYF.

V gene TRBV19 combines with J gene TRBJ2-1; D might be TRBD1 (6 bases). Trimming shortened V by 4 bases and J by 8 bases, and 15 bases separated the two germline ends. From germline, CDR1 is LNHDA and CDR2 SQIVND (reference sequence). The CDR3 totals 14 residues. In nucleotides, the CDR3 is TGTGCCAGTAGTAGGGGACACGTTGGTGATGAGCAGTTCTTC. Translating it yields CASSRGHVGDEQFF.

The chain uses TRBV11-2 and TRBJ2-7; D might be TRBD2 (5 bases). Trimming left V 5 bases short and J 2 bases short, with 13 bases between. CDR3 length equals 14 residues. CDR1 SGHAT and CDR2 FQNNGV come from the germline V gene. The CDR3 spells CASSVAGNTYEQYF. In DNA form, the CDR3 reads TGTGCCAGCAGCGTAGCCGGGAACACCTACGAGCAGTACTTC.

The chain couples TRBV19 to TRBJ1-2; D ambiguous. The CDR3 covers 15 residues. Trimming stripped 4 bases from V and 4 bases from J, with 16 bases between. Per the germline V gene, CDR1 is LNHDA and CDR2 is SQIVND (reference sequence). In DNA, the CDR3 is TGTGCCAGTAGTACGCAACAGCAAGATTTCTATGGCTACACCTTC. This encodes CASSTQQQDFYGYTF.

The gene calls are TRBV5-1 and TRBJ2-5; 8 bases fit TRBD1. The J segment lost 5 bases and the V segment lost 3 bases, leaving 6 bases of the junction unmatched. CDR1 SGHRS and CDR2 YFSETQ come from the germline V gene. The CDR3 totals 14 residues. CDR3 in amino acids: CASSSHRGFETQYF. The CDR3 DNA reads as TGCGCCAGCAGCTCTCACAGGGGGTTCGAGACCCAGTACTTC.

The V and J genes are TRBV5-4 and TRBJ2-2, with unresolved D. The ends were cut back, 7 bases at V and 5 bases at J, with 18 bases in the middle. CDR1 and CDR2 from the germline V gene are SGHNT and YYREEE (reference sequence). The CDR3 is made up of 15 amino acids. The CDR3: CASHRPSPTTGELFF. CDR3 DNA: TGTGCCAGCCACCGCCCTTCCCCCACTACCGGGGAGCTGTTTTTT.

The chain has TRBV29-1 and TRBJ2-1; 9 bases line up with TRBD2. Germline V lookup: CDR1 SQVTM, CDR2 ANQGSEA. This CDR3 spans 14 amino acids. With 7 bases clipped from V and 0 bases from J, the junction kept 4 bases outside the gene matches. The CDR3 here is CSGVAGVSYNEQFF. In DNA form, the CDR3 reads TGCAGCGGGGTAGCGGGAGTCTCCTACAATGAGCAGTTCTTC.

This rearrangement joins TRBV25-1 to TRBJ2-4, with D maybe TRBD1 (6 bases). There are 17 residues in the CDR3. The germline V gene encodes CDR1 MGHDK and CDR2 SYGVNS. The V end was cut by 3 bases, the J end by 0 bases, with 15 bases between. The CDR3 protein is CASSDWSVGGAKNIQYF. The CDR3 DNA reads TGTGCCAGCAGTGATTGGTCAGTAGGGGGAGCCAAAAACATTCAGTACTTC.

Comments on this clone: One end of the junction varies from germline; a read error may be responsible. V gene TRBV5-6 combines with J gene TRBJ2-7; a weak D match, TRBD1 (6 bases). This CDR3 contains 13 residues. Germline CDR1 and CDR2: SGHDT and YYEEEE. For the CDR3, the DNA is TGTGCCAGCAGCTTGGGGACAGTCAACCGAGCTAACTTC. As protein: CASSLGTVNRANF. Filled out from reference TRBV5-6 and TRBJ2-7, the complete variable domain reads DAGVTQSPTHLIKTRGQQVTLRCSPKSGHDTVSWYQQALGQGPQFIFQYYEEEERQRGNFPDRFSGHQFPNYSSELNVNALLLGDSALYLCASSLGTVNRANFGPGTRLTVT.

J is TRBJ2-3 and V is TRBV29-1; D may be TRBD2 (5 bases). The germline V and J ends were trimmed by 1 base and 4 bases, with 9 bases remaining between them. The CDR3 consists of 13 residues. From germline, CDR1 is SQVTM and CDR2 ANQGSEA. This CDR3 reads CSVEGRASDTQYF. CDR3 DNA: TGCAGCGTTGAAGGGCGGGCCTCAGATACGCAGTATTTT.

This clone has only one observation. This chain links TRBV11-3 with TRBJ2-1, with 7 bases lining up with TRBD2. V gave up 0 bases and J gave up 6 bases; unmatched junction bases: 5. Germline assignment: CDR1 SGHNT and CDR2 YENEEA. This CDR3 comprises 15 residues. CDR3 sequence reads: CASSLDRGDRNEQFF. The CDR3 nucleotides are TGTGCCAGCAGCTTAGATCGGGGGGATCGCAATGAGCAGTTCTTC.

The chain has TRBV10-3 and TRBJ2-1; D might be TRBD2 (5 bases). CDR1 and CDR2 (germline): ENHRY, SYGVKD. Trimming shortened V by 3 bases and J by 7 bases, and 7 bases separated the two germline ends. This CDR3 is built from 12 residues. CDR3 sequence reads: CAISDGNNEQFF. The CDR3 region has the DNA TGTGCCATCAGTGACGGGAATAATGAGCAGTTCTTC.

The chain combines TRBV5-1 with TRBJ2-2, with no clear D. CDR3 length: 15 amino acids. CDR1 SGHRS and CDR2 YFSETQ come from the germline V gene. The V gene lost 1 base and the J gene lost 3 bases, with 10 bases spanning the gap. The CDR3 is CASSLSFGDTGELFF. CDR3 coding DNA: TGCGCCAGCAGCTTGTCTTTCGGAGACACCGGGGAGCTGTTTTTT. Filled out from reference TRBV5-1 and TRBJ2-2, the complete variable domain reads KAGVTQTPRYLIKTRGQQVTLSCSPISGHRSVSWYQQTPGQGLQFLFEYFSETQRNKGNFPGRFSGRQFSNSRSEMNVSTLELGDSALYLCASSLSFGDTGELFFGEGSRLTVL.

The chain has TRBV28 and TRBJ2-2; no firm D call. This CDR3 is 16 amino acids long. Germline V lookup: CDR1 MDHEN, CDR2 SYDVKM. V was pared by 8 bases and J by 0 bases, with 16 bases between. CDR3 amino acids: CASFSWSTTNTGELFF. CDR3 sequence (DNA): TGTGCCAGCTTCTCTTGGAGTACCACGAACACCGGGGAGCTGTTTTTT.